Each of the 16 T cell receptor beta chains below was sequenced from the same sample in a study of T-cell memory formation after mild COVID-19. One entry per CDR3 protein results from TCRdb running MiXCR on the 5' RACE reads. The table lists fewer than 700,000 distinct CDR3 sequences, roughly 18% of them singletons. Sample: PBMCs or a T cell subset sorted from them (not recorded which). These receptors were collected from an adult woman who had mild COVID-19 (a few samples of this study predate the infection). Cell type and time point are not known.

This clonotype was recorded many times. The chain recombines TRBV10-3 with TRBJ1-2; unclear D gene. Trimming left V 8 bases short and J 4 bases short, with 11 bases between. CDR3 length: 12 amino acids. The germline V gene encodes CDR1 ENHRY and CDR2 SYGVKD. The CDR3 reads CAIGDVGYGYTF. The CDR3 DNA reads TGTGCCATCGGCGACGTGGGCTATGGCTACACCTTC.

This clonotype was observed a single time. This chain connects TRBV4-3 to TRBJ2-1, with a tentative D call TRBD2 (6 bases). Trimming removed 0 bases at V and 8 bases at J, with 8 bases between. The CDR3 is 13 residues long. In germline, CDR1 is LGHNA, CDR2 YSLEER. In nucleotides, the CDR3 is TGCGCCAGCAGCCAAGAAGGAGGGGATGAGCAGTTCTTC. Encoded protein: CASSQEGGDEQFF.

This clonotype came up a few times. The chain employs TRBV5-1 and TRBJ2-2; D gene ambiguous. The V end lost 1 base, the J end lost 1 base, and 8 bases lay between the germline ends. Germline V lookup: CDR1 SGHRS, CDR2 YFSETQ. The CDR3 is 15 amino acids. CDR3 sequence: CASSLLYQNTGELFF. CDR3 sequence (DNA): TGCGCCAGCAGCTTGTTGTATCAGAACACCGGGGAGCTGTTTTTT.

The gene calls are TRBV5-4 and TRBJ2-5; 11 nucleotides line up with TRBD2. The trim removed 1 base at V and 3 bases at J, leaving 11 bases unmatched. This CDR3 region has 18 residues. Germline V CDR1 and CDR2: SGHNT, YYREEE (reference sequence). CDR3 protein: CASSLPGIAGGREETQYF. CDR3 in DNA: TGTGCCAGCAGCTTGCCAGGCATAGCGGGGGGGCGTGAAGAGACCCAGTACTTC.

The chain uses TRBV18 and TRBJ2-5; D call uncertain. CDR1 and CDR2 (germline): KGHSH, LQKENI. V lost 0 bases and J lost 0, with 5 bases in between. This CDR3 contains 14 residues. CDR3 sequence (DNA): TGTGCCAGCTCACCACCCGAGTACCAAGAGACCCAGTACTTC. Translation gives CASSPPEYQETQYF.

V gene TRBV5-4 combines with J gene TRBJ2-3, with D unresolved. The ends were cut back, 4 bases at V and 2 bases at J, with 20 bases in the middle. CDR3 size: 17 residues. Germline CDR1 is SGHNT and CDR2 is YYREEE (reference sequence). CDR3 loop: CASSPRRVQSHTDTQYF. The CDR3 DNA is TGTGCCAGCAGCCCCCGTCGGGTCCAATCACACACAGATACGCAGTATTTT.

This clonotype has just a few counts. The chain is built from TRBV5-6 and TRBJ1-2; 9 bases are shared with TRBD1. Looked up from germline, CDR1 is SGHDT and CDR2 is YYEEEE. V trimming: 2 bases; J trimming: 5 bases; junction bases outside the gene matches: 7. The CDR3 spans 15 residues. In DNA form, the CDR3 reads TGTGCCAGCAGCTTTGGGACAGGGCGAGGGTATGGCTACACCTTC. As protein: CASSFGTGRGYGYTF.

The chain combines TRBV9 with TRBJ2-1; a weak D match, TRBD2 (6 bases). The CDR3 loop spans 12 amino acids. Germline assignment: CDR1 SGDLS and CDR2 YYNGEE. V was cut by 8 bases and J by 7 bases, with 13 bases left in between. CDR3 in amino acids: CASGGNTNEQFF. The CDR3 DNA sequence: TGTGCCAGTGGGGGGAATACAAATGAGCAGTTCTTC.

In its sample, this clonotype was seen many times. V usage is TRBV7-9 and J usage is TRBJ2-5; D might be TRBD2 (5 bases). The V gene lost 0 bases and the J gene lost 5 bases, with 10 bases spanning the gap. CDR3 length: 14 amino acids. Germline CDR1 and CDR2: SEHNR and FQNEAQ (reference sequence). The CDR3 is CASSLAEGGETQYF. CDR3 bases: TGTGCCAGCAGCTTAGCGGAAGGCGGGGAGACCCAGTACTTC.

This clonotype appeared a few times. This rearrangement joins TRBV4-3 to TRBJ2-7; 9 bases are a match to TRBD2. The J segment lost 3 bases and the V segment lost 0 bases, leaving 6 bases of the junction unmatched. This CDR3 is built from 16 residues. CDR1 is LGHNA, CDR2 YSLEER, per germline. CDR3 loop: CASSQDTLAGLYEQYF. CDR3 DNA: TGCGCCAGCAGCCAAGATACGCTAGCGGGACTCTACGAGCAGTACTTC.

This rearrangement joins TRBV7-9 to TRBJ2-5; D may correspond to TRBD1 or TRBD2 (7 bases each). Between the trimmed V and J ends, which lost 5 bases and 0 bases, there was a span of 16 bases. The CDR3 loop spans 16 amino acids. Germline values: CDR1 SEHNR, CDR2 FQNEAQ (reference sequence). CDR3 loop: CASSRGGGGYQETQYF. CDR3 nucleotides: TGTGCCAGCAGCCGAGGGGGCGGGGGTTACCAAGAGACCCAGTACTTC.

The chain recombines TRBV24-1 with TRBJ2-5; D unresolved. The CDR3 is made up of 15 amino acids. The V end lost 1 base, the J end lost 3 bases, and 11 bases lay between the germline ends. The germline V gene encodes CDR1 KGHDR and CDR2 SFDVKD. The CDR3 coding sequence is TGTGCCACCAGTGATTTACAAGGTGCCGAAGAGACCCAGTACTTC. Protein sequence: CATSDLQGAEETQYF.

The chain links TRBV24-1 to TRBJ2-5; 8 bases line up with TRBD2. CDR3 length: 15 amino acids. Germline lookup yields CDR1 KGHDR and CDR2 SFDVKD. The ends lost 9 bases at V and 4 bases at J; junction bases unmatched: 12. The CDR3 DNA reads TGTGCCACCGGCGACCCTGCGGGGGGATCAGAGACCCAGTACTTC. Translating gives CATGDPAGGSETQYF.

Only a few counts were recorded for this clonotype. This chain uses TRBV30 with TRBJ1-4, with D unclear. Trimming shortened V by 0 bases and J by 7 bases, and 12 bases separated the two germline ends. The CDR3 contains 14 residues. Germline V gene sequence: CDR1 GTSNPN, CDR2 SVGIG (reference sequence). In DNA form, the CDR3 reads TGTGCCTGGAGTGTGGAGATGGGCCTTGAAAAACTGTTTTTT. Translated, it gives CAWSVEMGLEKLFF.

This clonotype was counted ten times or more. The rearrangement joins TRBV12-3 or TRBV12-4 to TRBJ2-1, with D perhaps matching TRBD2 (6 bases). This CDR3 has 15 amino acids. V lost 2 bases and J 4 bases, leaving 12 bases between the germline ends. The CDR3 region has the DNA TGTGCCAGCAGTTTATCCGGGGGTGTGTACAATGAGCAGTTCTTC. Residues: CASSLSGGVYNEQFF.

The CDR3 DNA reads TGTGCCATCAGCGGCCAAGCCGGGGACTCCTACGAGCAGTACTTC. It is translated as CAISGQAGDSYEQYF. This chain joins TRBV10-3 and TRBJ2-7; D may be TRBD2 (5 bases). The CDR3 sequence is 15 residues long. Germline CDR1 ENHRY, CDR2 SYGVKD. Trimming shortened V by 6 bases and J by 0 bases, and 15 bases separated the two germline ends.